The 19 T cell receptor beta chains reported below all come from one sample, sequenced in a study of T cells in tumors after PD-1 blockade. Clones were sequenced by immunoSEQ multiplex PCR, and TCRdb holds only the in-frame ones, with some missing. The sample records 34,000 or so clones, approximately 70% being singletons. The sample was PBMCs, taken after anti-PD-1 treatment. The receptors come from a human donor with basal cell carcinoma.

The rearrangement uses TRBV7-9 and TRBJ1-2; D may be TRBD1 (5 bases). The V gene's germline CDR1 is SEHNR and CDR2 FQNEAQ (reference sequence). V was pared by 0 bases and J by 8 bases, with 16 bases between. This CDR3 has 15 amino acids. The CDR3 reads CASSLAGEGRAGYTF. CDR3 nucleotides: TGTGCCAGCAGCTTAGCGGGAGAGGGCAGGGCGGGCTACACCTTC.

The V and J genes are TRBV18 and TRBJ1-3; no clear D gene. CDR1 KGHSH and CDR2 LQKENI come from the germline V gene. V lost 3 bases, J lost 0 bases, and 15 bases lay in between. The CDR3 covers 17 residues. For the CDR3, the DNA is TGTGCCAGCTCACCGGCTGCCAGCCGGAGCTCTGGAAACACCATATATTTT. Protein: CASSPAASRSSGNTIYF.

By proportion, this clone is medium-sized. The J gene is TRBJ1-2, the V gene TRBV19; D ambiguous. The V gene lost 0 bases and the J gene lost 1 base, with 6 bases spanning the gap. The CDR3 contains 14 residues. Germline V gene data show CDR1 as LNHDA and CDR2 as SQIVND (reference sequence). The CDR3, as DNA: TGTGCCAGTAGTATAGATCCCTTTAACTATGGCTACACCTTC. As protein: CASSIDPFNYGYTF.

The rearrangement uses TRBV28 and TRBJ2-3, with 11 bases matching TRBD2. J gave up 4 bases and V 2 bases, and 2 bases lay outside the gene matches. CDR1 and CDR2 from the germline V gene are MDHEN and SYDVKM. This CDR3 is 15 amino acids long. CDR3 coding DNA: TGTGCCAGCAGTTTACCTAGCGGGAGGTCAGATACGCAGTATTTT. Protein product: CASSLPSGRSDTQYF.

V usage is TRBV10-3 and J usage is TRBJ1-2; 7 bases agree with TRBD1. The CDR3 loop spans 15 amino acids. V lost 4 bases and J lost 6; bases outside the gene matches: 11. Germline CDR1 ENHRY, CDR2 SYGVKD. CDR3 amino acids: CAISGGTVGGDGYTF. CDR3 nucleotides: TGTGCCATCAGTGGGGGGACAGTCGGGGGAGATGGCTACACCTTC.

The gene calls are TRBV6-5 and TRBJ2-7; 11 bases are shared with TRBD2. The CDR3 has 14 amino acids. With 6 bases clipped from V and 2 bases from J, the junction kept 3 bases outside the gene matches. Germline assignment: CDR1 MNHEY and CDR2 SVGAGI. The CDR3 bases are TGTGCCAGCAGCATACTAGCGGGAGCCTACGAGCAGTACTTC. It yields the protein CASSILAGAYEQYF.

This rearrangement joins TRBV9 to TRBJ1-2, with unresolved D. The V gene lost 5 bases and the J gene lost 0 bases, with 8 bases spanning the gap. Germline values: CDR1 SGDLS, CDR2 YYNGEE. The CDR3 is made up of 13 amino acids. CDR3 DNA: TGTGCCAGCAGAGGAAGCTCTAACTATGGCTACACCTTC. It codes for CASRGSSNYGYTF.

CDR3 DNA sequence: TGTGCCAGCAGGACCCCGGGACATACAGCGGATGGCTACACCTTC. Translation gives CASRTPGHTADGYTF. The gene calls are TRBV6-5 and TRBJ1-2, with D maybe TRBD1 (6 bases). The CDR3 has 15 amino acids. From germline, CDR1 is MNHEY and CDR2 SVGAGI. V gave up 6 bases and J gave up 6 bases, with 20 bases separating them.

This chain links TRBV2 with TRBJ2-3, with 13 positions matching TRBD2. With V trimmed by 5 bases and J by 0 bases, 5 bases remained unmatched. CDR1 SNHLY and CDR2 FYNNEI come from the germline V gene. This CDR3 is built from 17 residues. CDR3 loop: CASSWTSGSLSTDTQYF. The CDR3 nucleotides read TGTGCCAGCAGTTGGACTAGCGGGAGTCTAAGCACAGATACGCAGTATTTT.

CDR3 nucleotides: TGTGCCAGCAGCCCCCAATTCTCTAGCGGGAGGGCCCTCTACAATGAGCAGTTCTTC. Encoded protein: CASSPQFSSGRALYNEQFF. The rearrangement joins TRBV14 to TRBJ2-1, with TRBD2 identical over 12 bases. The CDR3 runs 19 residues. Germline assignment: CDR1 SGHDN and CDR2 FVKESK. The V gene end was trimmed by 4 bases and the J gene end by 3 bases; junction bases not matched to a gene: 13.

V usage is TRBV6-2 or TRBV6-3 and J usage is TRBJ1-1; D is unclear. There are 14 residues in the CDR3. CDR1 is MNHEY and CDR2 is SVGEGT in the germline V gene. The V gene lost 1 base and the J gene lost 7 bases, with 13 bases spanning the gap. The CDR3, as DNA: TGTGCCAGCAGTTACTTAGATGGTGGAGATGAAGCTTTCTTT. Translating it yields CASSYLDGGDEAFF.

J is TRBJ2-7 and V is TRBV5-1, with 8 bases fitting TRBD2. There are 13 residues in the CDR3. Losses at the gene ends were 2 bases for V and 6 bases for J; bases not matched to a gene: 4. The germline gives CDR1 SGHRS, CDR2 YFSETQ. CDR3 amino acids: CASSFREGGEQYF. CDR3 nucleotide sequence: TGCGCCAGCAGCTTCCGGGAGGGCGGCGAGCAGTACTTC.

The gene calls are TRBV24-1 and TRBJ1-3; 8 nucleotides match TRBD1. The CDR3 contains 17 residues. Germline V gene lookup returns CDR1 KGHDR and CDR2 SFDVKD. The V segment lost 9 bases and the J segment 1 base; nucleotides outside the gene matches: 13. The CDR3 reads CATPQPGTGLSGNTIYF. DNA for the CDR3: TGTGCCACCCCCCAACCCGGGACAGGCCTTTCTGGAAACACCATATATTTT.

The chain carries TRBV27 and TRBJ2-3; D gene unclear. The V gene's germline CDR1 is MNHEY and CDR2 SMNVEV (reference sequence). V lost 7 bases and J 1 base, leaving 12 bases between the germline ends. The CDR3 covers 14 residues. The DNA for the CDR3 is TGTGCCAGCAAGTTCCTCCGGGGCACAGATACGCAGTATTTT. Its protein is CASKFLRGTDTQYF.

This rearrangement joins TRBV19 to TRBJ2-5; TRBD1 might be the D (6 bases). V shed 8 bases and J shed 1 base, with 8 bases lying between them. Per the germline V gene, CDR1 is LNHDA and CDR2 is SQIVND (reference sequence). The CDR3 sequence is 12 residues long. This chain's CDR3 is CASGQTQETQYF. CDR3 in DNA: TGTGCCAGTGGACAGACCCAAGAGACCCAGTACTTC.

This clone was counted a few times. The gene calls are TRBV24-1 and TRBJ2-7; weak D call: TRBD1 (5 bases). Looked up from germline, CDR1 is KGHDR and CDR2 is SFDVKD. The CDR3 loop spans 14 amino acids. Between the trimmed V and J ends, which lost 2 bases and 1 base, there was a span of 8 bases. The DNA of the CDR3 is TGTGCCACCAGTGATTGGGGCAGATCCTACGAGCAGTACTTC. This encodes CATSDWGRSYEQYF.

The chain recombines TRBV7-9 with TRBJ2-4, with D perhaps matching TRBD1 (6 bases). Germline CDR1 reads SEHNR; CDR2 reads FQNEAQ (reference sequence). The CDR3 runs 15 residues. V was shortened by 5 bases and J by 2 bases, with 13 bases between the two germline ends. This chain's CDR3 is CASSHPGVTKNIQYF. CDR3 coding DNA: TGTGCCAGCAGCCATCCAGGGGTTACCAAAAACATTCAGTACTTC.

The rearrangement links TRBV28 to TRBJ1-5; the D gene is possibly TRBD1 (6 bases). Germline V gives CDR1 MDHEN, CDR2 SYDVKM. There are 16 residues in the CDR3. Trimming took 5 bases from V and 0 from J, leaving 14 bases between them. CDR3 DNA sequence: TGTGCCAGCAGTACAACCGCCAGGGGTAGCAATCAGCCCCAGCATTTT. Amino acids: CASSTTARGSNQPQHF.

The genes are TRBV30 and TRBJ2-7; 7 nucleotides align to TRBD2. Per germline, CDR1 GTSNPN and CDR2 SVGIG (reference sequence). The ends lost 1 base at V and 4 bases at J; junction bases unmatched: 7. The CDR3 spans 14 residues. The CDR3 nucleotides are TGTGCCTGGAGTGAGGGAGGGAGTGATTACGAGCAGTACTTC. This gives the protein CAWSEGGSDYEQYF.